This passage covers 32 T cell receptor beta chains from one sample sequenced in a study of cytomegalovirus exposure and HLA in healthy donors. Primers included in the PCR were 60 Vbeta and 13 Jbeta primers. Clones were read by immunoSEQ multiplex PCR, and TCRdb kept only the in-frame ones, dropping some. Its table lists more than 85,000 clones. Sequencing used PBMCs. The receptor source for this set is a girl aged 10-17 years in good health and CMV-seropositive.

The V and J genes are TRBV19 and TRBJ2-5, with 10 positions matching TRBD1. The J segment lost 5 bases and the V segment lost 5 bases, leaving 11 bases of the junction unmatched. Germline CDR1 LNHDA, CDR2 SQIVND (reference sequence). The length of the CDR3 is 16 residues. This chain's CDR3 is CASSPVTGGGGETQYF. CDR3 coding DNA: TGTGCCAGTAGTCCGGTGACAGGGGGCGGTGGGGAGACCCAGTACTTC.

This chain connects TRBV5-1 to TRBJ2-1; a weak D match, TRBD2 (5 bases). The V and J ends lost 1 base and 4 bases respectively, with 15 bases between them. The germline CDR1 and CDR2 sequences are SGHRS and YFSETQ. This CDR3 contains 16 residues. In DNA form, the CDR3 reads TGCGCCAGCAGCTTGAGTTCGGGTTGGGAGTACAATGAGCAGTTCTTC. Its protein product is CASSLSSGWEYNEQFF.

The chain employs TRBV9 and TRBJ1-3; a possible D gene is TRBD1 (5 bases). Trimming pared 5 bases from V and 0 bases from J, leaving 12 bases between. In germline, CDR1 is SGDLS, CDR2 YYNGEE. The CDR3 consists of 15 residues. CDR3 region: CASSTTGNSGNTIYF. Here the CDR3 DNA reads TGTGCCAGCAGTACAACAGGCAACTCTGGAAACACCATATATTTT.

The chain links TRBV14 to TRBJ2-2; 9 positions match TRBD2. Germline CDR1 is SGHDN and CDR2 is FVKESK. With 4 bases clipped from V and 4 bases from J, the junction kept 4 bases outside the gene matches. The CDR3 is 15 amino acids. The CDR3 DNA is TGTGCCAGCAGCCCCTTTAGCGGGGGCACCGGGGAGCTGTTTTTT. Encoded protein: CASSPFSGGTGELFF.

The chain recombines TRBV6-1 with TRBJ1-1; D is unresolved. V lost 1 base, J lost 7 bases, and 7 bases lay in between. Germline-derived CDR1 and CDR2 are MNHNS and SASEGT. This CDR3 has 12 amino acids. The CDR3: CASSEVNFEAFF. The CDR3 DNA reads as TGTGCCAGCAGTGAAGTAAACTTTGAAGCTTTCTTT.

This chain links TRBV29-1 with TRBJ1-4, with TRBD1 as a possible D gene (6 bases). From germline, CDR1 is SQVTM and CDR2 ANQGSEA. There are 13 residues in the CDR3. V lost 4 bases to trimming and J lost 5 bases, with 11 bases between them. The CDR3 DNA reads TGCAGCGTTGTGGCGGGGGCAAATGAAAAACTGTTTTTT. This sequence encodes CSVVAGANEKLFF.

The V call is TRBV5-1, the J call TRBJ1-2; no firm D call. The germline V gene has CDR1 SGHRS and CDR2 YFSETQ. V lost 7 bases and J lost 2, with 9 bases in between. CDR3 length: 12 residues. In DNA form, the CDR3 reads TGCGCCAGCTCAGGCGAAAACTATGGCTACACCTTC. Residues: CASSGENYGYTF.

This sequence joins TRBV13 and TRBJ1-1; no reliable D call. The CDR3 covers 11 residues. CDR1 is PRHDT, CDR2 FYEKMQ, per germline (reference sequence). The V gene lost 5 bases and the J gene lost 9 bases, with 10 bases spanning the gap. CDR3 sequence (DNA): TGTGCCAGCAGCCCCCAAATCCAAGCTTTCTTT. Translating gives CASSPQIQAFF.

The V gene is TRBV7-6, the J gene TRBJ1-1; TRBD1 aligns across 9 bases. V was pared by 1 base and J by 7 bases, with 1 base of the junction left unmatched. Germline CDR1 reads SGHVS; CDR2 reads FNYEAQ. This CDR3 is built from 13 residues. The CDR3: CASSLGGQGEAFF. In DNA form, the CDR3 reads TGTGCCAGCAGCTTAGGGGGACAGGGTGAAGCTTTCTTT.

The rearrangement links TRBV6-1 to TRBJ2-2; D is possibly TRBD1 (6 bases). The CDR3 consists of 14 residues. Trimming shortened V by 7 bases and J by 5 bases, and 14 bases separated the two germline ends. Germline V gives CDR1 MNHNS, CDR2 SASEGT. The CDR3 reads CASTSPGQTGELFF. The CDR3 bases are TGTGCCAGCACTTCGCCGGGACAAACCGGGGAGCTGTTTTTT.

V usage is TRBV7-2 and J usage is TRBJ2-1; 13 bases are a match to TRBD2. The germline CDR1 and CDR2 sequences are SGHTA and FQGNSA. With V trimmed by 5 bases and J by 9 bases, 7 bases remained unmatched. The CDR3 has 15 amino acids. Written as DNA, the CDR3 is TGTGCCAGCAGCCAGGGACTAGCGGGGACGGTTGAGCAGTTCTTC. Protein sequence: CASSQGLAGTVEQFF. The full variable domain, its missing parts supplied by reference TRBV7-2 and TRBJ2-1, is GAGVSQSPSNKVTEKGKDVELRCDPISGHTALYWYRQSLGQGLEFLIYFQGNSAPDKSGLPSDRFSAERTGGSVSTLTIQRTQQEDSAVYLCASSQGLAGTVEQFFGPGTRLTVL.

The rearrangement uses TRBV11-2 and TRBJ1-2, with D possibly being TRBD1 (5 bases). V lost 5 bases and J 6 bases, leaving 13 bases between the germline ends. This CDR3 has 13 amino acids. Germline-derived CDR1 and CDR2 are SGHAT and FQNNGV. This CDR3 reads CASSIQEDHGYTF. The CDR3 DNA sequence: TGTGCCAGCAGCATACAGGAAGACCATGGCTACACCTTC.

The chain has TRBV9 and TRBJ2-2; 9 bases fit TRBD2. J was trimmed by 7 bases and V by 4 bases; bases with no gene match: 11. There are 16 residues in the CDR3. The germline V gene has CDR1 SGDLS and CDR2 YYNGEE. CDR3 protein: CASSPLAGGPVGELFF. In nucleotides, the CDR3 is TGTGCCAGCAGCCCCCTGGCGGGGGGGCCTGTCGGGGAGCTGTTTTTT.

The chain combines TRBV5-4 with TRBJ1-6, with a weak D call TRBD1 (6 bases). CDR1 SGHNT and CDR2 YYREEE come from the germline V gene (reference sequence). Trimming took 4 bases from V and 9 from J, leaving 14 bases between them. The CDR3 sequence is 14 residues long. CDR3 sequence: CASSVRGWGSPLHF. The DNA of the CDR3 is TGTGCCAGCAGCGTCAGGGGTTGGGGTTCACCCCTCCACTTT.

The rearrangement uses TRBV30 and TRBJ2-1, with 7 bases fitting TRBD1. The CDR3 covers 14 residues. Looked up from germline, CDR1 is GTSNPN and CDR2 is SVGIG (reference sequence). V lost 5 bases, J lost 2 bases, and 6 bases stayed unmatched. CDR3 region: CAWDPGQTYNEQFF. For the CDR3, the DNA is TGTGCCTGGGACCCGGGACAGACCTACAATGAGCAGTTCTTC.

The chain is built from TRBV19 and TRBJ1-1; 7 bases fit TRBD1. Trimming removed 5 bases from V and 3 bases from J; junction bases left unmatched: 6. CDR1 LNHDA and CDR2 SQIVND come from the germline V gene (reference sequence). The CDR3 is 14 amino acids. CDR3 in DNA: TGTGCCAGTAGTGCAGGGGGACTGGACACTGAAGCTTTCTTT. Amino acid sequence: CASSAGGLDTEAFF.

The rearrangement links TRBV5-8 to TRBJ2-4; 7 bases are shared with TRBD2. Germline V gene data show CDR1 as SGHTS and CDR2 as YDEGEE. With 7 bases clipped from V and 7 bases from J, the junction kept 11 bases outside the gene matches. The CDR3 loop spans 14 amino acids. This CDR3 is CASPGGREWNIQYF. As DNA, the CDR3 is TGTGCCAGCCCGGGAGGCAGGGAATGGAACATTCAGTACTTC.

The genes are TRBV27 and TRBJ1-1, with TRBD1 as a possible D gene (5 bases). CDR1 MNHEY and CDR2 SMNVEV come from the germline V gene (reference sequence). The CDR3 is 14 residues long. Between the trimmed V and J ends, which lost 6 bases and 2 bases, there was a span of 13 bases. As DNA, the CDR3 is TGTGCCAGCAGACAGACAGCTCCTAACACTGAAGCTTTCTTT. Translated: CASRQTAPNTEAFF.

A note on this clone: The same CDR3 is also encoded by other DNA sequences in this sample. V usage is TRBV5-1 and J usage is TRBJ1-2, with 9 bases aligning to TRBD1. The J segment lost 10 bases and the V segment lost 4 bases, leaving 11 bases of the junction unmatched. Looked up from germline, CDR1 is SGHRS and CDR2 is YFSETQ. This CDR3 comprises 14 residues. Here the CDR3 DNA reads TGCGCCAGCAGCACAACAGGGACAGGGAGTGCCTACACCTTC. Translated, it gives CASSTTGTGSAYTF.

The CDR3 sequence is CASSQDQTALGDNEQFF. The CDR3, as DNA: TGCGCCAGCAGCCAAGATCAAACAGCCTTGGGAGACAATGAGCAGTTCTTC. This chain links TRBV4-1 with TRBJ2-1; a possible D gene is TRBD2 (5 bases). V dropped 0 bases and J dropped 5 bases, with 17 bases sitting between them. The length of the CDR3 is 17 residues. CDR1 is MGHRA, CDR2 YSYEKL, per germline.

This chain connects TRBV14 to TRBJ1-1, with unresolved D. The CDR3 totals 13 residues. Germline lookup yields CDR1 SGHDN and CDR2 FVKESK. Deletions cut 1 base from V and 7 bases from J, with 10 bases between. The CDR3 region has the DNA TGTGCCAGCAGCCAAGGTATCCGGGATGAAGCTTTCTTT. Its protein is CASSQGIRDEAFF.

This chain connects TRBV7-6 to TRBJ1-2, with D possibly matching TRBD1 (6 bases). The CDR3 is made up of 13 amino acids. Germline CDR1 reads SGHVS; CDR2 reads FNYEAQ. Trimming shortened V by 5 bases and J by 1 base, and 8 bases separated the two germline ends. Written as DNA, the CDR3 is TGTGCCAGCAGCGAGGACAGTAACTATGGCTACACCTTC. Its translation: CASSEDSNYGYTF.

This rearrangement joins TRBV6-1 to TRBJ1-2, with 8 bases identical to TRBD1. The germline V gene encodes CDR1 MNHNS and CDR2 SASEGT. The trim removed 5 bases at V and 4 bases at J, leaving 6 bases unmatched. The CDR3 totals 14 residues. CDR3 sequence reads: CASSPTDRGYGYTF. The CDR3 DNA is TGTGCCAGCAGTCCCACTGACAGGGGCTATGGCTACACCTTC.

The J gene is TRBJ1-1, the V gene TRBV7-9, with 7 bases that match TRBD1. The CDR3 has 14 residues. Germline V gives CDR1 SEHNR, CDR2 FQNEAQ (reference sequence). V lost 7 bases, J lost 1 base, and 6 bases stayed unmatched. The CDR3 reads CASTDRVWNTEAFF. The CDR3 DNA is TGTGCCAGCACCGACAGGGTGTGGAACACTGAAGCTTTCTTT.

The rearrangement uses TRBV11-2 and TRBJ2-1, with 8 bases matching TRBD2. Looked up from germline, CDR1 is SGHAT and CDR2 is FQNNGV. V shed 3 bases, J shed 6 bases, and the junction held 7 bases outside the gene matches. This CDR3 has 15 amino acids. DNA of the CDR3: TGTGCCAGCAGCTTTCGGGGGGGCCAAGGCAATGAGCAGTTCTTC. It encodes CASSFRGGQGNEQFF.

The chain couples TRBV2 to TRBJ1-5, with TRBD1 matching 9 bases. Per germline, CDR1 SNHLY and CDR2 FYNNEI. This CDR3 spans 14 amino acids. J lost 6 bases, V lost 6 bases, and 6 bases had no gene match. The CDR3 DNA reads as TGTGCCAGCAGCCCCAACAGGGGGCCTCAGCCCCAGCATTTT. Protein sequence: CASSPNRGPQPQHF.

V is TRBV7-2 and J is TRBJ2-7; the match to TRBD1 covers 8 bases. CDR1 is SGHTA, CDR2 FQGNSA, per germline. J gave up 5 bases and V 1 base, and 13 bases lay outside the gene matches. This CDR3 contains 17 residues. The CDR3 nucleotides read TGTGCCAGCAGCTTAGACCCTCCCGACAGGGGTTCCCACGAGCAGTACTTC. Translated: CASSLDPPDRGSHEQYF.

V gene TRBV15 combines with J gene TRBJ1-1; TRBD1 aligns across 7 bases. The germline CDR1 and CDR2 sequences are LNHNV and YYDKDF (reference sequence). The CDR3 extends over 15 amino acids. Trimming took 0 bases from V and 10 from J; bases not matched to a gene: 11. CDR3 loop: CATSRDLTGKMVAFF. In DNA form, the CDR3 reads TGTGCCACCAGCAGAGATTTGACAGGGAAGATGGTAGCTTTCTTT. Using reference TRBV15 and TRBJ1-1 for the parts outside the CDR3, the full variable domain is DAMVIQNPRYQVTQFGKPVTLSCSQTLNHNVMYWYQQKSSQAPKLLFHYYDKDFNNEADTPDNFQSRRPNTSFCFLDIRSPGLGDTAMYLCATSRDLTGKMVAFFGQGTRLTVV.

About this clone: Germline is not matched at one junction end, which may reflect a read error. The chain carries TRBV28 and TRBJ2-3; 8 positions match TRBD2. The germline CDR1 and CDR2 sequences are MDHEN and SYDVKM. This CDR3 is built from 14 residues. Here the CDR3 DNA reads TGCGGCCTGGCAAGCGGGGGTAACACAGATACGCAGTATTTT. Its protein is CGLASGGNTDTQYF. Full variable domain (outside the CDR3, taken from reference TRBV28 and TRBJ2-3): DVKVTQSSRYLVKRTGEKVFLECVQDMDHENMFWYRQDPGLGLRLIYFSYDVKMKEKGDIPEGYSVSREKKERFSLILESASTNQTSMYLCGLASGGNTDTQYFGPGTRLTVL.

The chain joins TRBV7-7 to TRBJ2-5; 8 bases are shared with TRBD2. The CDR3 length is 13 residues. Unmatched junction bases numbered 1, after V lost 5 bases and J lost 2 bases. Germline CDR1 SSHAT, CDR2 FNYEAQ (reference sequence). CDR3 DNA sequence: TGTGCCAGCAGCAGACTAGCGCAAGAGACCCAGTACTTC. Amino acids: CASSRLAQETQYF.

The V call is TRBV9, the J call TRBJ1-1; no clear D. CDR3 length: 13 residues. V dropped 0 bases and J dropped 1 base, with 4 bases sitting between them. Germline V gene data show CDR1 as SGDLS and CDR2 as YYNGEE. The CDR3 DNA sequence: TGTGCCAGCAGCGTAGACTCGAACACTGAAGCTTTCTTT. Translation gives CASSVDSNTEAFF.

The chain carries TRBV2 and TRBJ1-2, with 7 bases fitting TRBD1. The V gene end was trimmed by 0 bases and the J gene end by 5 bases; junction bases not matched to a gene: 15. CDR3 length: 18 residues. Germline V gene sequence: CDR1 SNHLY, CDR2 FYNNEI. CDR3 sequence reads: CASSEAGVSHDRAYGYTF. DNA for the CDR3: TGTGCCAGCAGTGAAGCGGGCGTTAGCCATGACAGGGCGTATGGCTACACCTTC.